The subject of this entry is one T cell receptor (beta chain). As yet, its antigen is unknown. The sample comes from a study of shared clonotypes between healthy human individuals. General study results and limits: Rarefaction gave evidence that sorted-subset sequencing remained incomplete despite large depth. Non-shared clonotypes showed lower generation probabilities than clonotypes common to all four donors.

The naive CD8 fraction comprised CD45RO-negative cells positively selected for CCR7 and excluded terminally differentiated effector memory CD45RA+ cells. Clones were read by immunoSEQ multiplex PCR, and TCRdb kept only the in-frame ones, dropping some. There are around 650,000 clones in the sample; about 96% occur only once, and roughly 0.1% lies in the top ten. Trimming left V 4 bases short and J 5 bases short, with 21 bases between. The CDR3 extends over 18 amino acids. Germline values: CDR1 SSHAT, CDR2 FNYEAQ (reference sequence). The chain employs TRBV7-7 and TRBJ2-6; D uncertain. Specimen: naive CD8+ T cells sorted from blood. This sequence originates from a young woman in good health. Written as DNA, the CDR3 is TGTGCCAGCAGCTATGAATGTAAGTGCCAAAGTCGGGCCAACGTCCTGACTTTC. Translated, it gives CASSYECKCQSRANVLTF.